This TCR beta chain appears in the sequencing data of a study of T cells in localized non-small cell lung cancer. The repertoire was sequenced with immunoSEQ multiplex PCR; TCRdb's copy has only in-frame clones and lacks some. The sample contains about 52,000 clones, around 90% of which appear only once. V was cut by 7 bases and J by 5 bases, with 11 bases left in between. Germline V gene lookup returns CDR1 LNHDA and CDR2 SQIVND (reference sequence). This CDR3 region has 12 residues. This chain links TRBV19 with TRBJ1-1; maybe TRBD1 (6 bases). Sequenced material: PBMCs, taken before any cancer treatment. The sequence was collected from a female donor with stage II lung adenocarcinoma. The CDR3 loop is CASNRVGTEAFF. The CDR3 DNA sequence: TGTGCCAGTAACAGGGTAGGGACTGAAGCTTTCTTT.